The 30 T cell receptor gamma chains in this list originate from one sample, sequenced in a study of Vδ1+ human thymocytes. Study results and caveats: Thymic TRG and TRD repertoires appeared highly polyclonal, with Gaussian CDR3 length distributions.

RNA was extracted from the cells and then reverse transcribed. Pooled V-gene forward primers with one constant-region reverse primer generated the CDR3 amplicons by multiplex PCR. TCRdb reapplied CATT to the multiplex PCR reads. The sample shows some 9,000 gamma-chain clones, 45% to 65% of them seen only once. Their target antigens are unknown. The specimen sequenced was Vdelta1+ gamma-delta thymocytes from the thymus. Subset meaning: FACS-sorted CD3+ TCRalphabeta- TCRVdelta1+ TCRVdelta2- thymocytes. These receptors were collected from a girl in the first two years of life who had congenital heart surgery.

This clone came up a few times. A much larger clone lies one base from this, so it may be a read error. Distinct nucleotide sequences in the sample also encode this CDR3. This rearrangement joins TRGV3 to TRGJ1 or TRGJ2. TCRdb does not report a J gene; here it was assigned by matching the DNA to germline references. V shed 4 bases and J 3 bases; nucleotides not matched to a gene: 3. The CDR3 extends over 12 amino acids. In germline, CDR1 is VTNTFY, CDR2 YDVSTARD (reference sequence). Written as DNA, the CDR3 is TGTGCCACCTGGGAGGGTTATTATAAGAAACTCTTT. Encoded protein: CATWEGYYKKLF.

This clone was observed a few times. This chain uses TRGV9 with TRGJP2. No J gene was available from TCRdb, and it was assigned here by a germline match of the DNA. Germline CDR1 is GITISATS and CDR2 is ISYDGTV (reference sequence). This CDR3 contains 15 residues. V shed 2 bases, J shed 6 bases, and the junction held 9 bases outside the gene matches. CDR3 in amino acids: CALWEAKGGDWIKTF. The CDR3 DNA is TGTGCCTTGTGGGAGGCCAAGGGGGGTGATTGGATCAAGACGTTT.

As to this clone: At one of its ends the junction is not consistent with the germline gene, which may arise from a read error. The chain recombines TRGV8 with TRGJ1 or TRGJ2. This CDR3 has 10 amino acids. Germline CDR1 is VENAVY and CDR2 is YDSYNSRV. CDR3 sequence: CATWDGKKLF. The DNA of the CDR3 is TGTGCTACCTGGGACGGGAAGAAACTCTTT.

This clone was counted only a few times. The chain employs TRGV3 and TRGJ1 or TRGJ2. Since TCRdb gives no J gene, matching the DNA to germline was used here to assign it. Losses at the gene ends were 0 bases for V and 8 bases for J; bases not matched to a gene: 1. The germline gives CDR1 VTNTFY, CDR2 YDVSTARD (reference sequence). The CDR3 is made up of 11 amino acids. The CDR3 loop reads CATWDRHKKLF. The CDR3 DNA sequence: TGTGCCACCTGGGACAGGCATAAGAAACTCTTT.

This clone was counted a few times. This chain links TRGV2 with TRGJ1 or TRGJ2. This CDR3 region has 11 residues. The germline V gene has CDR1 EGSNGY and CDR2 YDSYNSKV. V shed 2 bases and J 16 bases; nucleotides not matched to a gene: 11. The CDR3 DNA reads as TGTGCCACCTGGGACGTGAGCGGCAATCTCTTT. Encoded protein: CATWDVSGNLF.

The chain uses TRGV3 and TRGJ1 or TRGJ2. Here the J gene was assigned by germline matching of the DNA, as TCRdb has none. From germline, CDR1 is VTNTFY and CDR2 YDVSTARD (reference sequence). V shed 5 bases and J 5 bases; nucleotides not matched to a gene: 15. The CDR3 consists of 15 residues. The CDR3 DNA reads TGTGCCACCTGGGGCGGGGGTTTTCGGAATTATAAGAAACTCTTT. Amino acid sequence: CATWGGGFRNYKKLF.

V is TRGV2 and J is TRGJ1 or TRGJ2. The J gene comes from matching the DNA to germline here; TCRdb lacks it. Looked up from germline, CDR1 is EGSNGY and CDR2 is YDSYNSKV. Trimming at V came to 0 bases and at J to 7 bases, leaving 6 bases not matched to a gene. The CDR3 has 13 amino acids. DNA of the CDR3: TGTGCCACCTGGGACGGGCCCTGGTATAAGAAACTCTTT. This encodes CATWDGPWYKKLF.

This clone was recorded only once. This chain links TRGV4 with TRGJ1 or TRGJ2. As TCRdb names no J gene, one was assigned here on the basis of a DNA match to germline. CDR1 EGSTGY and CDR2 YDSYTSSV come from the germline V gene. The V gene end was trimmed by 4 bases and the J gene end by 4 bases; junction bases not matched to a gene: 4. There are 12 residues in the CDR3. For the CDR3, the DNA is TGTGCCACCTGGGAGATATATTATAAGAAACTCTTT. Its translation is CATWEIYYKKLF.

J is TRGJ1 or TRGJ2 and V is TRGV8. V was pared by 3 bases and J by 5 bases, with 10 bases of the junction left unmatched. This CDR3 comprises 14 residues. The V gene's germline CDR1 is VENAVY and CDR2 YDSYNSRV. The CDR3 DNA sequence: TGTGCCACCTGGGATCTCTCCGGTCATTATAAGAAACTCTTT. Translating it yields CATWDLSGHYKKLF.

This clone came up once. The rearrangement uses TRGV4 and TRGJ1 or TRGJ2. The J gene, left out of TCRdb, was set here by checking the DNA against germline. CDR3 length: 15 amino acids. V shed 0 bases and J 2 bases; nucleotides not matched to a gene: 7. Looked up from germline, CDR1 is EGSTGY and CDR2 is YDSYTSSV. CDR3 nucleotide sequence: TGTGCCACCTGGGATGGGCGCCCGGATTATTATAAGAAACTCTTT. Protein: CATWDGRPDYYKKLF.

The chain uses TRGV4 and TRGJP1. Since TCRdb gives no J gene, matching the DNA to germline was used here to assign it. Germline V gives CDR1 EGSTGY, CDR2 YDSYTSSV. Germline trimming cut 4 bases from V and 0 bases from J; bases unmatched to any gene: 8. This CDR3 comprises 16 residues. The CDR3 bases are TGTGCCACCTGGGACGGGGGATATACCACTGGTTGGTTCAAGATATTT. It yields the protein CATWDGGYTTGWFKIF.

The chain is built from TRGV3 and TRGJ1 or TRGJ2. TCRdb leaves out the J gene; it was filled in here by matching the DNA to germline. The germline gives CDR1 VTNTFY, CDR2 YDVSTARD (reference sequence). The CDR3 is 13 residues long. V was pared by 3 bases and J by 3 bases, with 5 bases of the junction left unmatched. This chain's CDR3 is CATWDPGYYKKLF. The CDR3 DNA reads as TGTGCCACCTGGGACCCGGGTTATTATAAGAAACTCTTT.

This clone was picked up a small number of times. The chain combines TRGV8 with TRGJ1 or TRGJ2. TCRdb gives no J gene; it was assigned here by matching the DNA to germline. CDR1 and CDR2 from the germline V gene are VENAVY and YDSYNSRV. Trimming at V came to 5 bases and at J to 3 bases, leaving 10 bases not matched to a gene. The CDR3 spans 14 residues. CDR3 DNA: TGTGCCACCTGGGGCGCGCGGTTTTATTATAAGAAACTCTTT. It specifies CATWGARFYYKKLF.

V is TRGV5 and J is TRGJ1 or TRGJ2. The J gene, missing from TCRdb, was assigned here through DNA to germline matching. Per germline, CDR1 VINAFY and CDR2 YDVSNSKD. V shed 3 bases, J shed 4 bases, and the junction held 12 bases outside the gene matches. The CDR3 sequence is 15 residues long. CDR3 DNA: TGTGCCACCTGGGACCGCGGGGGGGGATATTATAAGAAACTCTTT. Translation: CATWDRGGGYYKKLF.

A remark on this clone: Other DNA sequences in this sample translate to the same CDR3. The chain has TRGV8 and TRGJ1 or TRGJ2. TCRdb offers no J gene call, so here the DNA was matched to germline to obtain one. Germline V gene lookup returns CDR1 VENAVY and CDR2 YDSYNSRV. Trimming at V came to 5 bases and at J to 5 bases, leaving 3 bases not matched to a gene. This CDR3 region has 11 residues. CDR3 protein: CATWVDYKKLF. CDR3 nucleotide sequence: TGTGCCACCTGGGTCGATTATAAGAAACTCTTT.

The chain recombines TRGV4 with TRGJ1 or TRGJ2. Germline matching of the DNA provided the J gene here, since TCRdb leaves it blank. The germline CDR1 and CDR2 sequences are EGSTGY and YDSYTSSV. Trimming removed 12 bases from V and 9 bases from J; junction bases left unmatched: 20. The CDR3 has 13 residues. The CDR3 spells CAAPPIGPPKKLF. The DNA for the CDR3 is TGTGCCGCACCCCCAATCGGACCCCCTAAGAAACTCTTT.

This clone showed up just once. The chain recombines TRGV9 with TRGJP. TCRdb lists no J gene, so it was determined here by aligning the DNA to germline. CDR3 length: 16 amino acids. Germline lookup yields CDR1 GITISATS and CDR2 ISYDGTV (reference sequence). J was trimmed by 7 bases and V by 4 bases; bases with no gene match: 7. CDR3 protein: CALWDNVELGKKIKVF. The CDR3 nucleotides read TGTGCCTTGTGGGATAATGTGGAGTTGGGCAAAAAAATCAAGGTATTT.

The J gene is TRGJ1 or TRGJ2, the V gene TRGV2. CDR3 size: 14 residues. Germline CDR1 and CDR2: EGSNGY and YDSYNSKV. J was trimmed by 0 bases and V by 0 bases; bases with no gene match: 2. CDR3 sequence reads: CATWDGPNYYKKLF. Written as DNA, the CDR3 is TGTGCCACCTGGGACGGGCCGAATTATTATAAGAAACTCTTT.

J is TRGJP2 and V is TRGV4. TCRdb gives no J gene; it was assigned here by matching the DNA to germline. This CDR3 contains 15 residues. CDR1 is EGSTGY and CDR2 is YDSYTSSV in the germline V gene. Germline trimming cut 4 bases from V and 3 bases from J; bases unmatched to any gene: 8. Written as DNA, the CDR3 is TGTGCCACCTGGGAAGGGTTCGGTAGTGATTGGATCAAGACGTTT. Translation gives CATWEGFGSDWIKTF.

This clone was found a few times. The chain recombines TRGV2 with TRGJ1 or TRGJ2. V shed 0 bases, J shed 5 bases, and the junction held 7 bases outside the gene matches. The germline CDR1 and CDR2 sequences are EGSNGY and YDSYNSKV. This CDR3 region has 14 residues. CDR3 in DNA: TGTGCCACCTGGGACGGGCCGTCTCATTATAAGAAACTCTTT. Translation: CATWDGPSHYKKLF.

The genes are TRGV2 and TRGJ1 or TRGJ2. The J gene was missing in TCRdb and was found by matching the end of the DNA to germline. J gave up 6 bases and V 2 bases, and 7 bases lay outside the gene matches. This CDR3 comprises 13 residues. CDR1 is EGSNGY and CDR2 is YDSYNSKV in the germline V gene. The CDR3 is CATWDARGYKKLF. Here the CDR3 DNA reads TGTGCCACCTGGGACGCCCGGGGTTATAAGAAACTCTTT.

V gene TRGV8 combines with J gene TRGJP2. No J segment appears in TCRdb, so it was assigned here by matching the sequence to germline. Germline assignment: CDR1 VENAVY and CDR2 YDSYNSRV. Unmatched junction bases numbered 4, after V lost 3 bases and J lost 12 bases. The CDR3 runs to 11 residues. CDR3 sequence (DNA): TGTGCCACCTGGGATTTTGGGATCAAGACGTTT. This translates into CATWDFGIKTF.

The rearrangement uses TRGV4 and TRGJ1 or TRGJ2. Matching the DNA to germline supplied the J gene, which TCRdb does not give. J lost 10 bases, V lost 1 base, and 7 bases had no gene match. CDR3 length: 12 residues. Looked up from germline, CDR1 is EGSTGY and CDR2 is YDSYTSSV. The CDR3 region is CATWDGHPKKLF. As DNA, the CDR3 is TGTGCCACCTGGGATGGCCACCCCAAGAAACTCTTT.

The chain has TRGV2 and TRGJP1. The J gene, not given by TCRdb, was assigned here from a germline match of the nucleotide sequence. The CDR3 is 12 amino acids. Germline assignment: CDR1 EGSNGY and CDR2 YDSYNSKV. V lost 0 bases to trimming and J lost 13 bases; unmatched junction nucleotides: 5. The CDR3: CATWDGHLFKIF. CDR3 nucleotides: TGTGCCACCTGGGACGGGCATTTGTTCAAGATATTT.

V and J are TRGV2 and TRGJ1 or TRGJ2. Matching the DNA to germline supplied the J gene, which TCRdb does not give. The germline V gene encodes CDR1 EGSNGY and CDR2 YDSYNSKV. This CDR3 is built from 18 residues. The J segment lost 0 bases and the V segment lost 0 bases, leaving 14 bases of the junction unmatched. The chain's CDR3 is CATWDGPPTLPNYYKKLF. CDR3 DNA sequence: TGTGCCACCTGGGACGGGCCTCCTACCTTGCCGAATTATTATAAGAAACTCTTT.

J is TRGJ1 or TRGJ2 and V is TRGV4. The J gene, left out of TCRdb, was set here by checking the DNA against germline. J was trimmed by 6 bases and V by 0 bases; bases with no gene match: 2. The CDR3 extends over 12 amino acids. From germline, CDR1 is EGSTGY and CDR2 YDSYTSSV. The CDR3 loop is CATWDGAYKKLF. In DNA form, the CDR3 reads TGTGCCACCTGGGATGGGGCTTATAAGAAACTCTTT.

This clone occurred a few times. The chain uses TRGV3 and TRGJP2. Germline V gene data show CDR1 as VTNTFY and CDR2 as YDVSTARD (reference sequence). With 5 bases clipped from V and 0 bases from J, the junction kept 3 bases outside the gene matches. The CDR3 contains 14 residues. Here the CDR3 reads CATWVDSSDWIKTF. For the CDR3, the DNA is TGTGCCACCTGGGTTGATAGTAGTGATTGGATCAAGACGTTT.

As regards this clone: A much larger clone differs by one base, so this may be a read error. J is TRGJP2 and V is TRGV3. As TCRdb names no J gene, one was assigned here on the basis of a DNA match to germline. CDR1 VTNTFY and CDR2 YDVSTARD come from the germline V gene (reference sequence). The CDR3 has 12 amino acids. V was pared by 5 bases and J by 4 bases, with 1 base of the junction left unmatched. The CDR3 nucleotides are TGTGCCACCTGGGCTAGTGATTGGATCAAGACGTTT. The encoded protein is CATWASDWIKTF.

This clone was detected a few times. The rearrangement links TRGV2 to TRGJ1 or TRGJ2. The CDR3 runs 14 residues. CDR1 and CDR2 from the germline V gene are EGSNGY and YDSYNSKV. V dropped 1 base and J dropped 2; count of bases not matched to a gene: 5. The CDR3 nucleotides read TGTGCCACCTGGGACGGTCGGGATTATTATAAGAAACTCTTT. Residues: CATWDGRDYYKKLF.

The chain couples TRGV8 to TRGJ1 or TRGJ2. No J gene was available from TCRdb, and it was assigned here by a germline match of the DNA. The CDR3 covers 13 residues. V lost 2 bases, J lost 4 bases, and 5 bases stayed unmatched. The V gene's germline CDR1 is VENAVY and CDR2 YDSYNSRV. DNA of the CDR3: TGTGCCACCTGGGATAAATTCTATTATAAGAAACTCTTT. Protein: CATWDKFYYKKLF.